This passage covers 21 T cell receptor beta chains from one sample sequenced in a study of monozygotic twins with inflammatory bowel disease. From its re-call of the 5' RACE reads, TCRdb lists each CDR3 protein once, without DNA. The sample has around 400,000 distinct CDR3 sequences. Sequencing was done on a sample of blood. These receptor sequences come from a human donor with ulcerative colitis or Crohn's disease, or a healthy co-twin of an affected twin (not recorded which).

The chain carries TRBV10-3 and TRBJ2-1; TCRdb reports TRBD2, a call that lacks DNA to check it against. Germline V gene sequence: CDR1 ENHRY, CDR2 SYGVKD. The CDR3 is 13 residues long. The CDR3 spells CAIERERGNEQFF.

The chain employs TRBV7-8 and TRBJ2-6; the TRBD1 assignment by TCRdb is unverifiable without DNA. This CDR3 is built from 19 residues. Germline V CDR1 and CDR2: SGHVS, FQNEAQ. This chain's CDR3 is CASSLAIWYGGNGANVLTF. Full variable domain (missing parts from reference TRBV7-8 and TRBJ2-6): GAGVSQSPRYKVAKRGQDVALRCDPISGHVSLFWYQQALGQGPEFLTYFQNEAQLDKSGLPSDRFFAERPEGSVSTLKIQRTQQEDSAVYLCASSLAIWYGGNGANVLTFGAGSRLTVL.

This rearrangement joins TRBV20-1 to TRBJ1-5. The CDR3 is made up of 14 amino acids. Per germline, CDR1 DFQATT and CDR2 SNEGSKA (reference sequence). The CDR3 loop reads CSAREGLSNQPQHF.

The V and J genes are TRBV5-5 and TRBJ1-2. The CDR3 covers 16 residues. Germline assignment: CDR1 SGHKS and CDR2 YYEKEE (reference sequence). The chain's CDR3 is CASSLDPGIEGYGYTF.

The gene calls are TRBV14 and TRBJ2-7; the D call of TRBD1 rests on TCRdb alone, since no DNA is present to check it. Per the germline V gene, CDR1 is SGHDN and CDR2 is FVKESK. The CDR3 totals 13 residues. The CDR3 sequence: CASSQLDRAEKYF.

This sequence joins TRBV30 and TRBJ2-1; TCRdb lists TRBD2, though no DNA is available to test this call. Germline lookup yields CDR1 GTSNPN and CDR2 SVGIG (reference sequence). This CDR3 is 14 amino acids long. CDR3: CAWYRPAEYNEQFF.

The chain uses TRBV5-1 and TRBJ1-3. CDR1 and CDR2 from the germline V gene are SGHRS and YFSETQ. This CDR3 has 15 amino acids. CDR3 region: CASSESSVIGNTIYF.

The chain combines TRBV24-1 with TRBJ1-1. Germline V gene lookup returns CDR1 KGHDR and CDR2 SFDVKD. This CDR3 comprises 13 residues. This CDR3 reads CATQGETNTEAFF.

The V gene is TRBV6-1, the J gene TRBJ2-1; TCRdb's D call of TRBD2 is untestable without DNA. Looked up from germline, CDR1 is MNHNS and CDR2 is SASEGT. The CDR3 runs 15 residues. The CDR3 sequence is CASGTSGRSGNEQFF.

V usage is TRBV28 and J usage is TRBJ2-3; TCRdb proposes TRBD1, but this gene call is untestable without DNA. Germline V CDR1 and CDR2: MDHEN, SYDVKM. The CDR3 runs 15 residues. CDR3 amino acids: CASSYQGQGADTQYF.

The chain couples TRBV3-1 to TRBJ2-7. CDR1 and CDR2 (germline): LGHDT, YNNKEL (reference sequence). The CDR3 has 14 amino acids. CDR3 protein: CASSQVGRTYEQYF.

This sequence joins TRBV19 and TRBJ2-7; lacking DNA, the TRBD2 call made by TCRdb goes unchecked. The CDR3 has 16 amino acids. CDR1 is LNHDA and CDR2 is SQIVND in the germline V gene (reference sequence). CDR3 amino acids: CASSSGLAGGSTQQYF.

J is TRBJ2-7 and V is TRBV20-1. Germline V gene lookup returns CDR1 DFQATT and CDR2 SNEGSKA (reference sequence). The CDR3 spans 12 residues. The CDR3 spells CSARAERIEQYF.

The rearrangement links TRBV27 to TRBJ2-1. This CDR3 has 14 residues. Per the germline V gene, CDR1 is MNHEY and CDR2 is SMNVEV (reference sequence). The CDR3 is CASSRLFSYNEQFF.

CDR3 loop: CATKRFGSPLHF. The rearrangement uses TRBV7-2 and TRBJ1-6. This CDR3 has 12 amino acids. The germline CDR1 and CDR2 sequences are SGHTA and FQGNSA.

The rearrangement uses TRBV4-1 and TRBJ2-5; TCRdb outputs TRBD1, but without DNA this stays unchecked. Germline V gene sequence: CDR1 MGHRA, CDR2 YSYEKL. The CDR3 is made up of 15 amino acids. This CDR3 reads CASSQDLQGRETQYF.

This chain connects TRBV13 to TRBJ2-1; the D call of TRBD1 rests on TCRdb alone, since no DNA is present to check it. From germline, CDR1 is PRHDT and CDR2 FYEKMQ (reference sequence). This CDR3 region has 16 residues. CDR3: CASSLGGQGFWNEQFF.

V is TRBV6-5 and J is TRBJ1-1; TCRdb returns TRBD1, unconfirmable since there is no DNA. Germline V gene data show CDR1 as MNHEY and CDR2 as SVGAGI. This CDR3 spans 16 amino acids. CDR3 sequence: CASSYSGRTWGTEAFF.

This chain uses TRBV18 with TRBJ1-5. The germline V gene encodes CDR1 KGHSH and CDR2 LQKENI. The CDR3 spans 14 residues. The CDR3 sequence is CASSPYRGLQPQHF.

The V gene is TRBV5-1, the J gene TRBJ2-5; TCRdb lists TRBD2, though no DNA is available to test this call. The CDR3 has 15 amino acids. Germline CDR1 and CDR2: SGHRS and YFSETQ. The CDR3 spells CASSLIPLAEETQYF.

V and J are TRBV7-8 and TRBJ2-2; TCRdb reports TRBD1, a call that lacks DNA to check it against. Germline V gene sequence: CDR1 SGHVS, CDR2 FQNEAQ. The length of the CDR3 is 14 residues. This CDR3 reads CASSPQGAGGELFF.